Listed below are T cell receptor beta chains from one sample, sequenced in a study of response to subunit inactivated influenza vaccine. One entry per CDR3 protein results from TCRdb running MiXCR on the RT-PCR reads. The sample yields approximately 500,000 distinct CDR3 sequences, approximately 12% seen once. Sequenced material: PBMCs from blood, taken 45 days after vaccination. The receptors originated from a man aged 50-60 years who received an inactivated influenza vaccine. Each CDR3 is given with its conserved first and last residue. The D gene is left open where the match is weak. Clone size, where shown, is once, few, many, or a class for clones that have expanded.

J gene	clone size	D gene	V gene	CDR3 DNA	CDR3 protein
TRBJ2-7	few	TRBD1	TRBV5-1	TGCGCCAGCACCTCCCAGGGGGTACCCTCCGAGCAGTACTTC	CASTSQGVPSEQYF
TRBJ2-2	.	.	TRBV12-3/TRBV12-4	TGTGCCAGCGGTTGGGGTGTGGGGGAGCTGTTTTTT	CASGWGVGELFF
TRBJ2-1	.	TRBD2	TRBV7-9	TGTGCCAGCAGAAGAAAGTGGGGTAGCGGGGACAATGAGCAGTTCTTC	CASRRKWGSGDNEQFF
TRBJ2-7	many	.	TRBV29-1	TGCAGCGGTGAGATGAACTACGAGCAGTACTTC	CSGEMNYEQYF
TRBJ2-7	few	TRBD1	TRBV25-1	TGTGCCAGCGGCCCCACGACAGGGAGCTCCTACGAGCAGTACTTC	CASGPTTGSSYEQYF
TRBJ2-6	.	.	TRBV3-1	TGTGCCAGCAGCCAACGGATAGGGTCCGGGGCCAACGTCCTGACTTTC	CASSQRIGSGANVLTF
TRBJ1-2	few	.	TRBV6-1	TGTGCCAGCAGGGCCCCGGGGGAGGGAGTCGGCGGCTACACCTTC	CASRAPGEGVGGYTF
TRBJ2-1	.	TRBD2	TRBV4-2	TGTGCCAGCAGCCAAGATGGGGCACTAGCAGCGGGGGATGAGCAGTTCTTC	CASSQDGALAAGDEQFF
TRBJ2-3	many	.	TRBV5-1	TGCGCCAGCAGCTTGTCAGGGCTCCTCACAGATACGCAGTATTTT	CASSLSGLLTDTQYF
TRBJ2-4	many	.	TRBV5-1	TGCGCCAGCAGCTTCCGACCACTCGGGAACATTCAGTACTTC	CASSFRPLGNIQYF
TRBJ1-1	few	.	TRBV27	TGTGCCAGCAGTCCTACAGGGTTGGGCACTGAAGCTTTCTTT	CASSPTGLGTEAFF
TRBJ1-2	many	TRBD1	TRBV20-1	TGCAGTGCGAGGACAGGGGGGGACTATGGCTACACCTTC	CSARTGGDYGYTF
TRBJ2-1	.	TRBD2	TRBV5-6	TGTGCCAGCACCCCCGTCGGGGGGTTTTCCTACAATGAGCAGTTCTTC	CASTPVGGFSYNEQFF
TRBJ2-3	many	.	TRBV12-3/TRBV12-4	TGTGCCAGCAGTTTCCGGGGGGCGTTCGCAGATACGCAGTATTTT	CASSFRGAFADTQYF
TRBJ1-4	.	TRBD1	TRBV2	TGTGCCAGCAGTCCAGGGGGACAGAGTGAAAAACTGTTTTTT	CASSPGGQSEKLFF
TRBJ2-1	.	.	TRBV20-1	TGCAGTGCTAGAGATCGGGGTGGGAGTCGGTCCTACAATGAGCAGTTCTTC	CSARDRGGSRSYNEQFF
TRBJ1-2	.	.	TRBV12-3/TRBV12-4	TGTGCCAGCAGTTTAGGCACTGGCTACACCTTC	CASSLGTGYTF
TRBJ2-5	.	.	TRBV5-4	TGTGCCAGCAGCTTCGTCCAGGATGAGACCCAGTACTTC	CASSFVQDETQYF
TRBJ2-7	.	TRBD1	TRBV10-3	TGTGCCATCAGTGAGCGTCGGGGGACAGGGGGCTTGTACGAGCAGTACTTC	CAISERRGTGGLYEQYF
TRBJ2-3	few	.	TRBV7-8	TGTGCCAGCAGCTTAGGATCAGGGCGGACAGATACGCAGTATTTT	CASSLGSGRTDTQYF
TRBJ2-5	.	.	TRBV7-2	TGTGCCAGCAGCGCCGACTGGAATTGGGGGAACCAGTACTTC	CASSADWNWGNQYF
TRBJ2-2	.	.	TRBV7-8	TGTGCCAGCAGCTTAGCTAGGTGGAACACCGGGGAGCTGTTTTTT	CASSLARWNTGELFF
TRBJ2-7	.	TRBD2	TRBV20-1	TGCAGTGCTGGGGCCCGGAGCGGGATCTACGAGCAGTACTTC	CSAGARSGIYEQYF
TRBJ1-1	many	.	TRBV12-3/TRBV12-4	TGTGCCAGCAGTGACACAGGGCGGGGTGCGATAAGCACTGAAGCTTTCTTT	CASSDTGRGAISTEAFF
TRBJ1-5	few	.	TRBV4-2	TGTGCCAGCAGCCAAGTACGGGATCAGCCCCAGCATTTT	CASSQVRDQPQHF
TRBJ2-5	.	.	TRBV5-1	TGCGCCAGCAGCCACTGTATTGACGAGACCCAGTACTTC	CASSHCIDETQYF
TRBJ1-1	.	.	TRBV6-1	TGTGCCAGCAGGCCAAGAAGACAGAAGAACACTGAAGCTTTCTTT	CASRPRRQKNTEAFF
TRBJ2-7	.	.	TRBV5-5	TGTGCCAGCAGCTTGGGGCACGGACTCTCCTACGAGCAGTACTTC	CASSLGHGLSYEQYF
TRBJ2-1	few	TRBD1	TRBV12-3/TRBV12-4	TGTGCCAGCAGTTTAGGACAGGGGCCCTCACATGAGCAGTTCTTC	CASSLGQGPSHEQFF
TRBJ2-2	.	TRBD1	TRBV7-8	TGTGCCAGCAGCGGACACAGGGGACCACTGAACACCGGGGAGCTGTTTTTT	CASSGHRGPLNTGELFF
TRBJ2-1	.	TRBD2	TRBV5-1	TGCGCCAGCAGCCCACGGACGGGGAGGGGTTCCTACAATGAGCAGTTCTTC	CASSPRTGRGSYNEQFF
TRBJ1-4	many	.	TRBV12-3/TRBV12-4	TGTGCCAGCAGTTTACAGGGGTTGGCTAATGAAAAACTGTTTTTT	CASSLQGLANEKLFF
TRBJ1-6	few	.	TRBV10-3	TGTGCCATCGGACCCTCCTATAATTCACCCCTCCACTTT	CAIGPSYNSPLHF
TRBJ2-5	.	.	TRBV5-1	TGCGCCAGCAGCTTACAGCCCGCAAGGCAGGAGGAAGAGACCCAGTACTTC	CASSLQPARQEEETQYF
TRBJ1-1	.	.	TRBV5-1	TGCGCCAGCAGCTTGGCCAACGTGGCGCGGGAAGCTTTCTTT	CASSLANVAREAFF
TRBJ1-2	few	TRBD1	TRBV12-3/TRBV12-4	TGTGCCAGCAGTTTGGCCGGGACAGGGGTCGGTAACTATGGCTACACCTTC	CASSLAGTGVGNYGYTF
TRBJ2-3	many	TRBD1	TRBV12-3/TRBV12-4	TGTGCCAGCAGCCCGGACAGGACCCTTAACACAGATACGCAGTATTTT	CASSPDRTLNTDTQYF
TRBJ2-1	.	.	TRBV20-1	TGCAGTGCTGACTTCAATGAGCAGTTCTTC	CSADFNEQFF
TRBJ2-1	.	.	TRBV5-4	TGTGCCAGCAGCCTTGGGGCTCACTACAATGAGCAGTTCTTC	CASSLGAHYNEQFF
TRBJ1-5	few	TRBD1	TRBV12-3/TRBV12-4	TGTGCCAGCAGTAATCGACAGGGGGCCGATCAGCCCCAGCATTTT	CASSNRQGADQPQHF
TRBJ1-2	.	TRBD1	TRBV7-9	TGTGCCAGCAGCGCGGGACAGATGGGCTACACCTTC	CASSAGQMGYTF
TRBJ2-5	few	.	TRBV5-6	.	CASSFLWTSEETQYF
TRBJ2-1	many	.	TRBV5-6	TGTGCCAGCAGCTTGGAGGGGTTAGTTATGTCCTACAATGAGCAGTTCTTC	CASSLEGLVMSYNEQFF
TRBJ1-1	few	.	TRBV4-3	TGCGCCAGCAGCCAAGAGGCGGGTGGAGCTTTCTTT	CASSQEAGGAFF
TRBJ2-1	few	.	TRBV20-1	TGCAGTGCTAGGAGGACGAGACTCAATGAGCAGTTCTTC	CSARRTRLNEQFF
TRBJ2-4	.	TRBD1	TRBV20-1	TGCAGTGCATCCTTGTCGGTTTCAGGACAGGGTAACATTCAGTACTTC	CSASLSVSGQGNIQYF
TRBJ1-2	few	.	TRBV3-1	TGTGCCAGCAGCCAAGATTGGGAACCGGCGGGTGGTGGCTACACCTTC	CASSQDWEPAGGGYTF
TRBJ2-3	.	TRBD2	TRBV7-8	TGTGCCTGCAGCTTAGTCCCGGGAGGTACGCAGTATTTT	CACSLVPGGTQYF